The T cell receptor beta chain under discussion was sequenced for a study of post-analysis software for immune sequencing data. Study findings and constraints: Higher frequency in patients than in controls was seen for five TRBV segments, with TRBV5-6, TRBV5-1 and TRBV20-1 among them. Strong co-clustering by F measure was evident for samples that had been prepared in the same batch. The normalized Chao1 diversity of multiple sclerosis patients was significantly lower than that of controls.

cDNA libraries of TCR beta carried unique molecular identifiers. A population of about 0.95 to 11 million T cells gave rise to about half a million cDNA molecules. Each CDR3 protein gets one entry after TCRdb re-called the PCR reads with MiXCR. The sample records roughly 800,000 distinct CDR3 sequences, 25% to 30% being singletons. Germline CDR1 and CDR2: DFQATT and SNEGSKA (reference sequence). The CDR3 length is 14 residues. V shed 0 bases and J shed 4 bases, with 12 bases lying between them. Concerning this clonotype itself: Its antigen is not known.

Sequencing was carried out using blood. This sequence joins TRBV20-1 and TRBJ1-2, with unresolved D. The origin of this receptor is a girl aged 10 to 17 with multiple sclerosis. Written as DNA, the CDR3 is TGCAGTGCTAGAGATGACCTCCCCCCCTATGGCTACACCTTC. Translation gives CSARDDLPPYGYTF.